The 27 T cell receptor beta chains below all came from one sample that was sequenced in a study of lymphopenia after photon versus proton radiotherapy (dated by TCRdb to 2018 to 2020). Preparation of the library involved the immunoSEQ multiplex PCR assay. TCRdb mirrors the immuneACCESS table, restricted to in-frame sequences. Some clones are absent from its copies; in checked studies, under half trace to an unresolved V gene, and the reason for the others is unknown. Here the sample has around 26,000 clones; 90% occur a single time. Approximately 0.81% of the sample is in the top ten clones. The sample consisted of peripheral blood, taken from a patient treated with photon-based radiotherapy. The receptors were gathered from a woman aged 45-59 years with cholangiocarcinoma.

The chain is built from TRBV4-3 and TRBJ2-3, with 12 bases matching TRBD2. Looked up from germline, CDR1 is LGHNA and CDR2 is YSLEER. The V segment lost 5 bases and the J segment 3 bases; nucleotides outside the gene matches: 3. The CDR3 length is 15 residues. This CDR3 is CASSYGLAGTDTQYF. The CDR3 nucleotides read TGCGCCAGCAGCTACGGACTAGCGGGGACAGATACGCAGTATTTT.

The J gene is TRBJ1-5, the V gene TRBV7-6, with a weak D call TRBD1 (5 bases). The V end was cut by 1 base, the J end by 3 bases, with 10 bases between. The CDR3 runs to 15 residues. Germline CDR1 SGHVS, CDR2 FNYEAQ. CDR3 in amino acids: CASSLGRDPNQPQHF. For the CDR3, the DNA is TGTGCCAGCAGCTTAGGGAGGGACCCCAATCAGCCCCAGCATTTT. Together with reference TRBV7-6 and TRBJ1-5, the CDR3 gives the full variable domain: GAGVSQSPRYKVTKRGQDVALRCDPISGHVSLYWYRQALGQGPEFLTYFNYEAQQDKSGLPNDRFSAERPEGSISTLTIQRTEQRDSAMYRCASSLGRDPNQPQHFGDGTRLSIL.

This clone occurred a few times. The V gene is TRBV7-2, the J gene TRBJ2-2; D call uncertain. Germline V gene data show CDR1 as SGHTA and CDR2 as FQGNSA. This CDR3 has 15 amino acids. Trimming removed 4 bases at V and 5 bases at J, with 14 bases between. The CDR3 region has the DNA TGTGCCAGCAGCTACTCCGCGGAGAGAACCGGGGAGCTGTTTTTT. Translated, it gives CASSYSAERTGELFF. Together with reference TRBV7-2 and TRBJ2-2, the CDR3 gives the full variable domain: GAGVSQSPSNKVTEKGKDVELRCDPISGHTALYWYRQSLGQGLEFLIYFQGNSAPDKSGLPSDRFSAERTGGSVSTLTIQRTQQEDSAVYLCASSYSAERTGELFFGEGSRLTVL.

This clone was picked up one time. V gene TRBV11-2 combines with J gene TRBJ1-1, with 7 bases identical to TRBD1. After removal of 1 base from V and 5 bases from J, the junction contained 10 bases not matched to a gene. Germline loops: CDR1 SGHAT, CDR2 FQNNGV. The CDR3 is 16 amino acids. CDR3 sequence (DNA): TGTGCCAGCAGCTTAGGACTCGAGACAGGGTGGACTGAAGCTTTCTTT. Amino acids: CASSLGLETGWTEAFF.

This chain uses TRBV20-1 with TRBJ2-1; D perhaps matches TRBD1 (6 bases). V shed 6 bases and J shed 7 bases, with 10 bases lying between them. This CDR3 is 11 amino acids long. The V gene's germline CDR1 is DFQATT and CDR2 SNEGSKA (reference sequence). Here the CDR3 DNA reads TGCAGTGCGGGTACAGGGAATGAGCAGTTCTTC. The encoded protein is CSAGTGNEQFF.

The chain carries TRBV4-3 and TRBJ1-3; no clear D. The CDR3 consists of 16 residues. Per germline, CDR1 LGHNA and CDR2 YSLEER. V lost 0 bases and J 2 bases, leaving 11 bases between the germline ends. The CDR3 region is CASSQDRRSTGNTIYF. DNA for the CDR3: TGCGCCAGCAGCCAAGATCGGCGGAGCACTGGAAACACCATATATTTT.

This clone was counted a single time. The chain joins TRBV4-1 to TRBJ1-5; TRBD1 agrees at 7 bases. The CDR3 covers 16 residues. Trimming removed 0 bases from V and 4 bases from J; junction bases left unmatched: 6. CDR1 and CDR2 from the germline V gene are MGHRA and YSYEKL. CDR3 in DNA: TGCGCCAGCAGCCAAGAGGACAGGTTCGGAAATCAGCCCCAGCATTTT. It specifies CASSQEDRFGNQPQHF.

The chain has TRBV2 and TRBJ2-7, with D unclear. The CDR3 extends over 11 amino acids. CDR1 and CDR2 (germline): SNHLY, FYNNEI. V lost 6 bases and J lost 5, with 8 bases in between. In DNA form, the CDR3 reads TGTGCCAGCAGGGGGATCCACGAGCAGTACTTC. Translating it yields CASRGIHEQYF.

Written as DNA, the CDR3 is TGTGCCACCAGCAGAGACGTGGCTAGCGGGGGTTACGAGCAGTACTTC. Its protein is CATSRDVASGGYEQYF. The chain employs TRBV15 and TRBJ2-7; 10 bases are shared with TRBD2. The CDR3 is 16 amino acids. V shed 0 bases, J shed 4 bases, and the junction held 6 bases outside the gene matches. CDR1 is LNHNV and CDR2 is YYDKDF in the germline V gene (reference sequence).

The V and J genes are TRBV4-1 and TRBJ2-1; D is perhaps TRBD2 (6 bases). V shed 0 bases and J shed 6 bases, with 9 bases lying between them. CDR1 and CDR2 from the germline V gene are MGHRA and YSYEKL. The CDR3 is 14 residues long. The CDR3 is CASSQERRGNEQFF. CDR3 sequence (DNA): TGCGCCAGCAGCCAAGAAAGGAGGGGCAATGAGCAGTTCTTC.

This chain connects TRBV7-9 to TRBJ2-7; D gene uncertain. There are 13 residues in the CDR3. Trimming took 1 base from V and 5 from J, leaving 9 bases between them. Germline CDR1 SEHNR, CDR2 FQNEAQ (reference sequence). The CDR3 loop is CASSLGNLDEQYF. Here the CDR3 DNA reads TGTGCCAGCAGCTTAGGGAATCTGGACGAGCAGTACTTC.

V is TRBV7-2 and J is TRBJ2-1, with D perhaps TRBD1 or TRBD2 (5 bases each). Trimming shortened V by 1 base and J by 6 bases, and 13 bases separated the two germline ends. The CDR3 has 15 residues. Germline V lookup: CDR1 SGHTA, CDR2 FQGNSA. CDR3: CASSLGAGRVNEQFF. Written as DNA, the CDR3 is TGTGCCAGCAGCTTAGGGGCAGGGCGGGTCAATGAGCAGTTCTTC.

CDR3 sequence (DNA): TGTGCCAGCAGCTCCATCCCCTCCAGCGGGGCTAACACCGGGGAGCTGTTTTTT. It yields the protein CASSSIPSSGANTGELFF. The genes are TRBV7-2 and TRBJ2-2; 7 nucleotides line up with TRBD2. The CDR3 is 18 residues long. V shed 4 bases, J shed 2 bases, and the junction held 13 bases outside the gene matches. Germline CDR1 and CDR2: SGHTA and FQGNSA. Full variable domain (rest looked up from reference TRBV7-2 and TRBJ2-2): GAGVSQSPSNKVTEKGKDVELRCDPISGHTALYWYRQSLGQGLEFLIYFQGNSAPDKSGLPSDRFSAERTGGSVSTLTIQRTQQEDSAVYLCASSSIPSSGANTGELFFGEGSRLTVL.

The chain links TRBV25-1 to TRBJ1-2; 11 nucleotides match TRBD1. Germline CDR1 is MGHDK and CDR2 is SYGVNS. The ends lost 6 bases at V and 4 bases at J; junction bases unmatched: 4. The CDR3 totals 14 residues. CDR3 sequence reads: CASSTGTGGYGYTF. Here the CDR3 DNA reads TGTGCCAGCAGCACCGGGACAGGGGGCTATGGCTACACCTTC.

This clone appeared a few times. The V gene is TRBV6-5, the J gene TRBJ2-1; 11 positions match TRBD2. This CDR3 contains 16 residues. Germline V lookup: CDR1 MNHEY, CDR2 SVGAGI. Trimming took 0 bases from V and 10 from J; bases not matched to a gene: 8. CDR3 DNA sequence: TGTGCCAGCAGTTACTCAGTGATAGCGGGGGGGCGCGAGCAGTTCTTC. Translating gives CASSYSVIAGGREQFF.

The CDR3 here is CALSGQFPGYTF. Written as DNA, the CDR3 is TGTGCCCTCAGCGGACAGTTCCCGGGCTACACCTTC. The rearrangement joins TRBV6-1 to TRBJ1-2, with TRBD1 as a possible D gene (6 bases). V dropped 11 bases and J dropped 8 bases, with 18 bases sitting between them. This CDR3 is built from 12 residues. Germline lookup yields CDR1 MNHNS and CDR2 SASEGT.

This rearrangement joins TRBV27 to TRBJ1-3; D is perhaps TRBD1 (5 bases). Germline CDR1 reads MNHEY; CDR2 reads SMNVEV (reference sequence). The CDR3 has 15 amino acids. V was shortened by 6 bases and J by 0 bases, with 12 bases between the two germline ends. The CDR3 DNA follows: TGTGCCAGCAGGGGGCGGGCTAACTCTGGAAACACCATATATTTT. Translating it yields CASRGRANSGNTIYF.

The chain recombines TRBV11-3 with TRBJ2-3; the match to TRBD1 covers 8 bases. The V segment lost 1 base and the J segment 4 bases; nucleotides outside the gene matches: 4. The CDR3 totals 15 residues. The germline gives CDR1 SGHNT, CDR2 YENEEA. This CDR3 is CASSLVQGVPDTQYF. DNA for the CDR3: TGTGCCAGCAGCTTAGTACAGGGGGTGCCAGATACGCAGTATTTT.

This clone has just one count. V usage is TRBV29-1 and J usage is TRBJ2-1; the D is unclear. Germline CDR1 is SQVTM and CDR2 is ANQGSEA. Trimming left V 2 bases short and J 7 bases short, with 9 bases between. This CDR3 region has 12 residues. CDR3 loop: CSVEREENEQFF. The CDR3 coding sequence is TGCAGCGTTGAAAGGGAAGAGAATGAGCAGTTCTTC.

This sequence joins TRBV25-1 and TRBJ1-6; possible D gene TRBD1, 6 bases. The CDR3 is 15 residues long. Germline V gene sequence: CDR1 MGHDK, CDR2 SYGVNS. Trimming removed 5 bases at V and 10 bases at J, with 18 bases between. This chain's CDR3 is CASSLTGSGGSPLHF. Written as DNA, the CDR3 is TGTGCCAGCAGTTTGACAGGTTCGGGTGGATCACCCCTCCACTTT.

This rearrangement joins TRBV7-2 to TRBJ2-7; D not resolved. The V and J ends lost 5 bases and 1 base respectively, with 9 bases between them. There are 13 residues in the CDR3. The germline CDR1 and CDR2 sequences are SGHTA and FQGNSA. In DNA form, the CDR3 reads TGTGCCAGCAGCCCAGGACGGTCCTACGAGCAGTACTTC. Translating it yields CASSPGRSYEQYF.

The chain uses TRBV7-2 and TRBJ2-1; D is unclear. CDR3 length: 17 amino acids. V was shortened by 6 bases and J by 0 bases, with 18 bases between the two germline ends. Germline V gives CDR1 SGHTA, CDR2 FQGNSA. The chain's CDR3 is CASRKDGSPISYNEQFF. DNA of the CDR3: TGTGCCAGCAGAAAAGACGGCTCACCTATCTCCTACAATGAGCAGTTCTTC.

This clone appeared once. This chain joins TRBV6-5 and TRBJ1-5; TRBD1 is a possible D gene (6 bases). The CDR3 totals 14 residues. The germline CDR1 and CDR2 sequences are MNHEY and SVGAGI. V dropped 6 bases and J dropped 3 bases, with 12 bases sitting between them. The CDR3 here is CASSPGHTNQPQHF. CDR3 DNA sequence: TGTGCCAGCAGCCCGGGACACACCAATCAGCCCCAGCATTTT.

V is TRBV18 and J is TRBJ1-5, with D perhaps TRBD1 (5 bases). V was trimmed by 2 bases and J by 1 base, leaving 6 bases between them. The CDR3 has 14 amino acids. Germline lookup yields CDR1 KGHSH and CDR2 LQKENI. The DNA of the CDR3 is TGTGCCAGCTCACCAGGGGGAAGCAATCAGCCCCAGCATTTT. As protein: CASSPGGSNQPQHF. The full variable domain, with the rest looked up from reference TRBV18 and TRBJ1-5, is NAGVMQNPRHLVRRRGQEARLRCSPMKGHSHVYWYRQLPEEGLKFMVYLQKENIIDESGMPKERFSAEFPKEGPSILRIQQVVRGDSAAYFCASSPGGSNQPQHFGDGTRLSIL.

The chain employs TRBV15 and TRBJ2-7; TRBD1 matches at 7 bases. This CDR3 spans 15 amino acids. V was pared by 5 bases and J by 0 bases, with 7 bases of the junction left unmatched. Germline CDR1 is LNHNV and CDR2 is YYDKDF (reference sequence). The CDR3 DNA follows: TGTGCCACCAGCCCCGGGACAGAGAGCTCCTACGAGCAGTACTTC. Translated, it gives CATSPGTESSYEQYF.

The chain combines TRBV29-1 with TRBJ2-1; a possible D gene is TRBD1 (5 bases). Trimming pared 2 bases from V and 2 bases from J, leaving 13 bases between. The CDR3 totals 15 residues. Germline CDR1 is SQVTM and CDR2 is ANQGSEA. CDR3 residues: CSVESDREAYNEQFF. Written as DNA, the CDR3 is TGCAGCGTTGAAAGCGACAGAGAAGCCTACAATGAGCAGTTCTTC.

The chain has TRBV5-1 and TRBJ2-3; D is possibly TRBD1 (5 bases). The CDR3 runs 13 residues. Germline-derived CDR1 and CDR2 are SGHRS and YFSETQ. Trimming shortened V by 1 base and J by 7 bases, and 10 bases separated the two germline ends. Written as DNA, the CDR3 is TGCGCCAGCAGCTTGTTGACAGCACATACGCAGTATTTT. This encodes CASSLLTAHTQYF.